The next 4 T cell receptor beta chains were all read from a single sample in a study of beta chain features in type 1 diabetes. Expressed TCRB transcripts got sequenced, as all isolated RNA was reverse transcribed. The repertoire was sequenced with immunoSEQ multiplex PCR; TCRdb's copy has only in-frame clones and lacks some. The sample has hundreds of thousands of clones; around 13% are singletons. The sequenced sample consisted of central memory CD4+ T cells from blood. The receptors originated from a man aged 25-45 years in good health.

The CDR3 loop is CASKQDTYNSPLHF. In DNA form, the CDR3 reads TGTGCCAGCAAGCAGGACACCTATAATTCACCCCTCCACTTT. The chain uses TRBV11-2 and TRBJ1-6, with D possibly TRBD1 on 5 matching bases. Trimming shortened V by 7 bases and J by 2 bases, and 9 bases separated the two germline ends. The germline gives CDR1 SGHAT, CDR2 FQNNGV. This CDR3 has 14 residues.

This clone was seen a handful of times. V and J are TRBV30 and TRBJ2-3, with D uncertain. Germline V gene lookup returns CDR1 GTSNPN and CDR2 SVGIG (reference sequence). This CDR3 spans 12 amino acids. Trimming cost V 2 bases and J 2 bases, with 5 bases left between them. In DNA form, the CDR3 reads TGTGCCTGGAGTACAACCACAGATACGCAGTATTTT. This sequence encodes CAWSTTTDTQYF.

The chain couples TRBV25-1 to TRBJ2-5; D uncertain. The CDR3 runs 16 residues. V dropped 1 base and J dropped 1 base, with 13 bases sitting between them. Per germline, CDR1 MGHDK and CDR2 SYGVNS. This CDR3 reads CASSESGGPSQETQYF. DNA of the CDR3: TGTGCCAGCAGTGAATCCGGCGGACCCTCCCAAGAGACCCAGTACTTC.

This chain uses TRBV5-1 with TRBJ2-1; 7 bases map to TRBD1. Germline lookup yields CDR1 SGHRS and CDR2 YFSETQ. V trimming: 2 bases; J trimming: 1 base; junction bases outside the gene matches: 6. This CDR3 comprises 16 residues. In DNA, the CDR3 is TGCGCCAGCAGCTTTACCGGGACAGATTCCTACAATGAGCAGTTCTTC. Protein: CASSFTGTDSYNEQFF.